This passage covers 21 T cell receptor beta chains from one sample sequenced in a study of OX40 agonist ivuxolimab in advanced cancers. The data were produced by immunoSEQ multiplex PCR, yet TCRdb's version contains in-frame clones alone and is incomplete. The sample lists 30,000 or so clones; roughly 80% were seen once. This sample comprised CD4+ or CD8+ T cells sorted from blood, obtained in a trial of the OX40 agonist ivuxolimab. The source of these receptors is an adult with an advanced solid tumor such as melanoma, head and neck, liver or kidney cancer.

This rearrangement joins TRBV2 to TRBJ2-2, with 12 bases fitting TRBD2. The CDR3 consists of 15 residues. Looked up from germline, CDR1 is SNHLY and CDR2 is FYNNEI. Losses at the gene ends were 8 bases for V and 4 bases for J; bases not matched to a gene: 5. CDR3 amino acids: CASSGLAGLTGELFF. For the CDR3, the DNA is TGTGCCAGCTCGGGACTAGCGGGTCTCACCGGGGAGCTGTTTTTT.

The chain combines TRBV29-1 with TRBJ2-5; D unclear. Germline CDR1 and CDR2: SQVTM and ANQGSEA. V was pared by 4 bases and J by 5 bases, with 8 bases between. CDR3 length: 11 amino acids. The CDR3 sequence is CSVGRRETQYF. CDR3 sequence (DNA): TGCAGCGTTGGGCGACGCGAGACCCAGTACTTC. Full variable domain (remainder filled in from reference TRBV29-1 and TRBJ2-5): SAVISQKPSRDICQRGTSLTIQCQVDSQVTMMFWYRQQPGQSLTLIATANQGSEATYESGFVIDKFPISRPNLTFSTLTVSNMSPEDSSIYLCSVGRRETQYFGPGTRLLVL.

The rearrangement uses TRBV27 and TRBJ1-3, with TRBD1 matching over 7 bases. CDR3 length equals 18 residues. The germline gives CDR1 MNHEY, CDR2 SMNVEV (reference sequence). With 5 bases clipped from V and 0 bases from J, the junction kept 13 bases outside the gene matches. DNA of the CDR3: TGTGCCAGCAGTCCCTCCGGGACAGCGCTTAACTCTGGAAACACCATATATTTT. It translates to CASSPSGTALNSGNTIYF.

The rearrangement links TRBV6-1 to TRBJ1-4; a weak D match, TRBD1 (6 bases). V lost 6 bases and J lost 5, with 13 bases in between. The CDR3 extends over 14 amino acids. The germline gives CDR1 MNHNS, CDR2 SASEGT. The CDR3 loop reads CASSSDSENEKLFF. CDR3 in DNA: TGTGCCAGCAGCTCGGACAGCGAGAATGAAAAACTGTTTTTT.

V gene TRBV6-5 combines with J gene TRBJ2-3; D unresolved. The CDR3 is 13 amino acids. The ends were cut back, 3 bases at V and 0 bases at J, with 4 bases in the middle. Germline V lookup: CDR1 MNHEY, CDR2 SVGAGI. The CDR3 coding sequence is TGTGCCAGCAGTTATGGCAGCACAGATACGCAGTATTTT. Translated, it gives CASSYGSTDTQYF.

The gene calls are TRBV7-9 and TRBJ2-1; D is unresolved. CDR1 and CDR2 from the germline V gene are SEHNR and FQNEAQ (reference sequence). The germline V and J ends were trimmed by 5 bases and 6 bases, with 11 bases remaining between them. The CDR3 runs 13 residues. CDR3 amino acids: CASSVATPNEQFF. The DNA of the CDR3 is TGTGCCAGCAGCGTCGCAACCCCCAATGAGCAGTTCTTC.

The rearrangement uses TRBV5-8 and TRBJ1-5; 9 nucleotides match TRBD1. J was trimmed by 5 bases and V by 5 bases; bases with no gene match: 8. The germline gives CDR1 SGHTS, CDR2 YDEGEE. This CDR3 is built from 15 residues. The CDR3 sequence is CASRSGTGSDQPQHF. DNA of the CDR3: TGTGCCAGCAGATCCGGGACAGGGAGCGATCAGCCCCAGCATTTT.

The chain couples TRBV30 to TRBJ2-5; TRBD2 aligns across 12 bases. Trimming took 1 base from V and 8 from J; bases not matched to a gene: 11. CDR3 size: 16 residues. Germline CDR1 and CDR2: GTSNPN and SVGIG (reference sequence). The CDR3 nucleotides are TGTGCCTGGAGTGACACTAGCGGGGGGCGCCTAGTTACCCAGTACTTC. Translated, it gives CAWSDTSGGRLVTQYF.

The chain carries TRBV5-6 and TRBJ1-5; unclear D gene. The length of the CDR3 is 15 residues. With 0 bases removed from V and 5 bases from J, the gap between germline ends came to 12 bases. The germline V gene encodes CDR1 SGHDT and CDR2 YYEEEE. The CDR3 loop is CASSLVTAVDQPQHF. In DNA form, the CDR3 reads TGTGCCAGCAGCTTGGTTACAGCCGTGGATCAGCCCCAGCATTTT.

Remarks on this clone: The sample holds other DNA sequences that translate to the same CDR3. The chain carries TRBV9 and TRBJ1-3; D unclear. Trimming cost V 0 bases and J 1 base, with 5 bases left between them. Germline loops: CDR1 SGDLS, CDR2 YYNGEE. The CDR3 runs 14 residues. The CDR3 region has the DNA TGTGCCAGCAGCGTAGGGAATTCTGGAAACACCATATATTTT. Translated, it gives CASSVGNSGNTIYF. Full variable domain (missing parts from reference TRBV9 and TRBJ1-3): DSGVTQTPKHLITATGQRVTLRCSPRSGDLSVYWYQQSLDQGLQFLIQYYNGEERAKGNILERFSAQQFPDLHSELNLSSLELGDSALYFCASSVGNSGNTIYFGEGSWLTVV.

The chain has TRBV11-3 and TRBJ2-7; TRBD2 is a possible D gene (6 bases). Trimming cost V 1 base and J 2 bases, with 12 bases left between them. The V gene's germline CDR1 is SGHNT and CDR2 YENEEA. The CDR3 is 15 residues long. CDR3 sequence: CASSLGVTSTYEQYF. CDR3 bases: TGTGCCAGCAGCTTAGGGGTGACTAGTACCTACGAGCAGTACTTC.

The V call is TRBV7-8, the J call TRBJ1-1, with 8 nucleotides matching TRBD1. CDR1 is SGHVS, CDR2 FQNEAQ, per germline. V trimming: 5 bases; J trimming: 3 bases; junction bases outside the gene matches: 2. The CDR3 is 13 residues long. CDR3 protein: CASSPGGYTEAFF. In DNA, the CDR3 is TGTGCCAGCAGCCCAGGGGGCTACACTGAAGCTTTCTTT.

This rearrangement joins TRBV13 to TRBJ2-5; the D gene could be TRBD1 or TRBD2 (5 bases each). The CDR3 covers 16 residues. Germline values: CDR1 PRHDT, CDR2 FYEKMQ (reference sequence). The V end lost 0 bases, the J end lost 5 bases, and 16 bases lay between the germline ends. The CDR3 bases are TGTGCCAGCAGCTTAGGGGGGTCGGGACCCCGGGAGACCCAGTACTTC. This codes for CASSLGGSGPRETQYF.

The chain carries TRBV5-1 and TRBJ1-6; maybe TRBD1 (5 bases). The V end was cut by 4 bases, the J end by 10 bases, with 15 bases between. The germline gives CDR1 SGHRS, CDR2 YFSETQ. This CDR3 region has 14 residues. CDR3 nucleotide sequence: TGCGCCAGCAGCCAGGTGGCAGGGCACTCACCCCTCCACTTT. Encoded protein: CASSQVAGHSPLHF.

The chain carries TRBV19 and TRBJ1-5, with 7 bases aligning to TRBD1. Germline CDR1 is LNHDA and CDR2 is SQIVND (reference sequence). There are 14 residues in the CDR3. The junction had 8 bases not matched to a gene; V was cut back by 6 bases and J by 6 bases. The CDR3 DNA reads TGTGCCAGTAGCCCCGACAGGGTGCGTCAGCCCCAGCATTTT. The encoded protein is CASSPDRVRQPQHF.

The rearrangement uses TRBV10-3 and TRBJ2-1; TRBD2 is a possible D gene (6 bases). The V and J ends lost 2 bases and 3 bases respectively, with 11 bases between them. Per germline, CDR1 ENHRY and CDR2 SYGVKD. The CDR3 spans 15 residues. CDR3 in amino acids: CAISEPRDFYNEQFF. Written as DNA, the CDR3 is TGTGCCATCAGTGAGCCCCGGGACTTCTACAATGAGCAGTTCTTC.

The J gene is TRBJ2-7, the V gene TRBV7-9; TRBD1 aligns across 8 bases. J gave up 2 bases and V 4 bases, and 7 bases lay outside the gene matches. This CDR3 region has 15 residues. Germline CDR1 SEHNR, CDR2 FQNEAQ (reference sequence). The CDR3 sequence is CASSYGQGFTYEQYF. CDR3 coding DNA: TGTGCCAGCAGCTACGGACAGGGCTTCACCTACGAGCAGTACTTC. Drawing the rest from reference TRBV7-9 and TRBJ2-7, the complete variable domain is DTGVSQNPRHKITKRGQNVTFRCDPISEHNRLYWYRQTLGQGPEFLTYFQNEAQLEKSRLLSDRFSAERPKGSFSTLEIQRTEQGDSAMYLCASSYGQGFTYEQYFGPGTRLTVT.

V gene TRBV19 combines with J gene TRBJ1-1; 8 nucleotides align to TRBD1. The CDR3 totals 15 residues. Germline CDR1 and CDR2: LNHDA and SQIVND (reference sequence). V lost 5 bases, J lost 6 bases, and 11 bases stayed unmatched. The CDR3 region is CASSPHSGGRAEAFF. The CDR3, as DNA: TGTGCCAGTAGTCCTCACTCAGGGGGCCGGGCTGAAGCTTTCTTT. The full variable domain, rest sourced from reference TRBV19 and TRBJ1-1, is DGGITQSPKYLFRKEGQNVTLSCEQNLNHDAMYWYRQDPGQGLRLIYYSQIVNDFQKGDIAEGYSVSREKKESFPLTVTSAQKNPTAFYLCASSPHSGGRAEAFFGQGTRLTVV.

This chain uses TRBV4-2 with TRBJ1-4; 7 bases map to TRBD1. The CDR3 runs 15 residues. CDR1 LGHNA and CDR2 YNFKEQ come from the germline V gene. V shed 1 base, J shed 7 bases, and the junction held 6 bases outside the gene matches. The CDR3 sequence: CASSQGSGTVEKLFF. CDR3 in DNA: TGTGCCAGCAGCCAAGGGAGCGGGACAGTTGAAAAACTGTTTTTT.

The V call is TRBV27, the J call TRBJ2-4; the D gene is possibly TRBD1 (5 bases). Germline values: CDR1 MNHEY, CDR2 SMNVEV (reference sequence). The length of the CDR3 is 11 residues. V was trimmed by 6 bases and J by 7 bases, leaving 7 bases between them. The CDR3 region is CASSQGNIQYF. CDR3 nucleotide sequence: TGTGCCAGCAGCCAGGGTAACATTCAGTACTTC.

The rearrangement links TRBV9 to TRBJ2-5; 14 positions agree with TRBD2. J gave up 5 bases and V 3 bases, and 6 bases lay outside the gene matches. The CDR3 is made up of 16 amino acids. Germline CDR1 and CDR2: SGDLS and YYNGEE. In DNA, the CDR3 is TGTGCCAGCAGCGCCGGGACTAGCGGGGGTTGGGAGACCCAGTACTTC. It codes for CASSAGTSGGWETQYF. The full variable domain, its missing parts supplied by reference TRBV9 and TRBJ2-5, is DSGVTQTPKHLITATGQRVTLRCSPRSGDLSVYWYQQSLDQGLQFLIQYYNGEERAKGNILERFSAQQFPDLHSELNLSSLELGDSALYFCASSAGTSGGWETQYFGPGTRLLVL.